The T cell receptor (beta chain) under discussion was sequenced for a study of blood T cell repertoires in COVID-19. Study summary: There were acute and convalescent COVID-19 samples, and they came from the United States, Italy and Spain. PBMCs, B-cell-depleted T cells, or T cells provided the cDNA or gDNA that made up the material.

Only in-frame clones appear in the TCRdb table, and some are missing; sequencing was by immunoSEQ multiplex PCR. In the table there are more than 95,000 clones, about nine tenths of which are singletons. The CDR3 has 18 residues. Material for sequencing was peripheral blood. The chain couples TRBV21-1 to TRBJ2-1; the table's D call of TRBD2 was not tested on the DNA. TRBV21-1 is tagged as a pseudogene. This clonotype was obtained from a man aged 45-60 years with acute or convalescent COVID-19. CDR3 sequence: CASSKKDFGEGPYNEQFF. In nucleotides, the CDR3 is TGTGCCAGCAGCAAAAAAGATTTCGGGGAGGGCCCCTACAATGAGCAGTTCTTC.